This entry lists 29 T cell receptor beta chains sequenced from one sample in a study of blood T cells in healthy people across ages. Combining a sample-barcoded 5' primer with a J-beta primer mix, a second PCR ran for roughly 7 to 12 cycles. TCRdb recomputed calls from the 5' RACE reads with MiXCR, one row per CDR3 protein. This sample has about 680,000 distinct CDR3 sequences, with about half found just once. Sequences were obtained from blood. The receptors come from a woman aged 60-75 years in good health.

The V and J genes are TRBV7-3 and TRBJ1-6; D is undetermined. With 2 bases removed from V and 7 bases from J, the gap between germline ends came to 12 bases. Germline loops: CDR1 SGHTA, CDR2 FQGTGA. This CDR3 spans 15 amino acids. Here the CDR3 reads CASSLGGVGNSPLHF. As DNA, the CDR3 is TGTGCCAGCAGCTTAGGTGGGGTTGGGAATTCACCCCTCCACTTT.

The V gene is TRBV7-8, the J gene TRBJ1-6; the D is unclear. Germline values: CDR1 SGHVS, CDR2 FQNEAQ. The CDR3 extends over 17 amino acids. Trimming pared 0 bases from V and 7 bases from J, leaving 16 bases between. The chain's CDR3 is CASSLAGGPDYNSPLHF. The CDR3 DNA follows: TGTGCCAGCAGCTTAGCTGGTGGGCCGGATTACAATTCACCCCTCCACTTT. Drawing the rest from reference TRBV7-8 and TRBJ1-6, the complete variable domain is GAGVSQSPRYKVAKRGQDVALRCDPISGHVSLFWYQQALGQGPEFLTYFQNEAQLDKSGLPSDRFFAERPEGSVSTLKIQRTQQEDSAVYLCASSLAGGPDYNSPLHFGNGTRLTVT.

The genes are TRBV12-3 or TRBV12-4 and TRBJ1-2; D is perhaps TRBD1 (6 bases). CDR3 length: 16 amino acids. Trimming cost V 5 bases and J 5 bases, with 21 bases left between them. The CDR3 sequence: CASSPSRQAPVYGYTF. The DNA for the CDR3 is TGTGCCAGCAGTCCCTCCCGACAGGCGCCAGTTTATGGCTACACCTTC.

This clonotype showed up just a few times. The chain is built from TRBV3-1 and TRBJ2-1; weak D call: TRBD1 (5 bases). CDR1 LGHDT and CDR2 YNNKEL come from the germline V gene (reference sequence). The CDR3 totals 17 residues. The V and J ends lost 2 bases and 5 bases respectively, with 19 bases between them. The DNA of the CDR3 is TGTGCCAGCAGCCAAATTATTGGACAAACGTTGGACAATGAGCAGTTCTTC. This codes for CASSQIIGQTLDNEQFF.

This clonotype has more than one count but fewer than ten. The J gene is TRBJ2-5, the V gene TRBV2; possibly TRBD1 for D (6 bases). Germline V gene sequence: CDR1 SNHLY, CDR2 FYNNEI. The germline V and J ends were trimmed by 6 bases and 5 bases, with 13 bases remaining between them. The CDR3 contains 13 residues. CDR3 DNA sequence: TGTGCCAGCAGAACAGGGCTTGTTGAGACCCAGTACTTC. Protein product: CASRTGLVETQYF.

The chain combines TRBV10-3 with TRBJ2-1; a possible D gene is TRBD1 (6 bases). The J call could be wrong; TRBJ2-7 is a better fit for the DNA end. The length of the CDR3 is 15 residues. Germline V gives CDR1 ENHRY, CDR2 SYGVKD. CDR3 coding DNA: TGTGCCATCAGAAACAGGGTGGGGTCCTACAATGAGCAGTACTTC. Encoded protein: CAIRNRVGSYNEQYF.

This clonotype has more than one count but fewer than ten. The CDR3, as DNA: TGCAGTGCCAAAAGACTTGCTCTAATGGAGCAGTACTTC. This encodes CSAKRLALMEQYF. The genes are TRBV20-1 and TRBJ2-4; D not resolved. V was pared by 6 bases and J by 13 bases, with 22 bases between. The CDR3 runs to 13 residues. Germline V gene lookup returns CDR1 DFQATT and CDR2 SNEGSKA (reference sequence).

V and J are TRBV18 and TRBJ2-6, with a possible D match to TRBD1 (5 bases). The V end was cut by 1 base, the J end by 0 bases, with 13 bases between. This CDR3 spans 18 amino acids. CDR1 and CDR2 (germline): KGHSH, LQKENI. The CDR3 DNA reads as TGTGCCAGCTCACCACAGGCACAGGCATTCTCTGGGGCCAACGTCCTGACTTTC. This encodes CASSPQAQAFSGANVLTF.

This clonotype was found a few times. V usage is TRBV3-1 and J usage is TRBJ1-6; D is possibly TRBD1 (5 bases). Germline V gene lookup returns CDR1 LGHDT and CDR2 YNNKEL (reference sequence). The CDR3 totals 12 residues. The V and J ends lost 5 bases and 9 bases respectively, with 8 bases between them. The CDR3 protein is CASSDGASPLHF. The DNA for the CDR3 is TGTGCCAGCAGCGATGGGGCTTCACCCCTCCACTTT.

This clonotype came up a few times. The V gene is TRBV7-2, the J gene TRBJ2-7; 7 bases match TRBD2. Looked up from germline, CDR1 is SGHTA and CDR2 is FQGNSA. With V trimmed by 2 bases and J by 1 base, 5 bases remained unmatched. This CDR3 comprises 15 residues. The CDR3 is CASSLTASGSYEQYF. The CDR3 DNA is TGTGCCAGCAGCTTAACGGCTAGCGGATCCTACGAGCAGTACTTC.

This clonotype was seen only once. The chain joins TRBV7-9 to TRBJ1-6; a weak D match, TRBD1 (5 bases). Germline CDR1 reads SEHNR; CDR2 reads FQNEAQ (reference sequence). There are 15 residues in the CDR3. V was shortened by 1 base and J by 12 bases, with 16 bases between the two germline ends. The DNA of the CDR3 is TGTGCCAGCAGCTTAGGCGGCACCAGGGTCGGACCCCTCCACTTT. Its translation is CASSLGGTRVGPLHF. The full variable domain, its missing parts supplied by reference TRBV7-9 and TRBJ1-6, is DTGVSQNPRHKITKRGQNVTFRCDPISEHNRLYWYRQTLGQGPEFLTYFQNEAQLEKSRLLSDRFSAERPKGSFSTLEIQRTEQGDSAMYLCASSLGGTRVGPLHFGNGTRLTVT.

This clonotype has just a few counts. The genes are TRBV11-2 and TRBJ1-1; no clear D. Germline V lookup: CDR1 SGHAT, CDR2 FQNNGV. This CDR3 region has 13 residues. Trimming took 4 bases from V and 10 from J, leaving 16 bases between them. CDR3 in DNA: TGTGCCAGCAGCTCTAGGACCTGGGGAACAGCTTTCTTT. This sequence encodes CASSSRTWGTAFF.

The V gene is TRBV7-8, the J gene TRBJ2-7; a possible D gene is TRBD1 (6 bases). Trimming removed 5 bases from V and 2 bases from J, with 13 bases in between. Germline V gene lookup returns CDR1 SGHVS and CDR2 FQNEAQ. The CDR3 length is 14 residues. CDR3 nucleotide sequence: TGTGCCAGCAGCGGGGGACATTCTCCCTACGAGCAGTACTTC. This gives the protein CASSGGHSPYEQYF.

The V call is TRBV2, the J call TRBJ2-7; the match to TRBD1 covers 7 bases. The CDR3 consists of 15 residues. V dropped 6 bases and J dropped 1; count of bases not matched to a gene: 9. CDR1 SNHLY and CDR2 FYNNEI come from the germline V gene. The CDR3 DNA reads TGTGCCAGCAGCGGTGACAGGGCCTCATCCTACGAGCAGTACTTC. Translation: CASSGDRASSYEQYF.

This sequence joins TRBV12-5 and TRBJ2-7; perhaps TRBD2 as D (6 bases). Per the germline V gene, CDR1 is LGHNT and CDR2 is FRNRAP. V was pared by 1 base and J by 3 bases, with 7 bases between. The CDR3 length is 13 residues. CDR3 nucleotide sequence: TGTGCTAGTGGTTTGGAAGCGGGCTACGAGCAGTACTTC. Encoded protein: CASGLEAGYEQYF.

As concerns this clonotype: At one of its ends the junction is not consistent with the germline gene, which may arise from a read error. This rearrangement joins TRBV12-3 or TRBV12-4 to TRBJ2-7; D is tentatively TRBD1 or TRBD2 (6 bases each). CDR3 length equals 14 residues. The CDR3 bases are TGTGCCAGCAATTTAACCGGGGGCGGGTACGAGCAGTACTTC. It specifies CASNLTGGGYEQYF.

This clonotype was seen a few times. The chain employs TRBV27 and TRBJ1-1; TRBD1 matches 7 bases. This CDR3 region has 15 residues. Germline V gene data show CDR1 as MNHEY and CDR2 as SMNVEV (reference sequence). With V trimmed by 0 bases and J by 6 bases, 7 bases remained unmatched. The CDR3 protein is CASSLSPGGFAEAFF. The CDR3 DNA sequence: TGTGCCAGCAGTTTATCGCCAGGGGGTTTTGCTGAAGCTTTCTTT.

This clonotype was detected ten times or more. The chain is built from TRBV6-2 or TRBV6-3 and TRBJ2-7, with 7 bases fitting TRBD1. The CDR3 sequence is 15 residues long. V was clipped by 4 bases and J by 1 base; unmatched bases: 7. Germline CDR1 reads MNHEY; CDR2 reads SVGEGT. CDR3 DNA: TGTGCCAGCAGTTCCCGGGACAGAGTATCCTACGAGCAGTACTTC. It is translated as CASSSRDRVSYEQYF.

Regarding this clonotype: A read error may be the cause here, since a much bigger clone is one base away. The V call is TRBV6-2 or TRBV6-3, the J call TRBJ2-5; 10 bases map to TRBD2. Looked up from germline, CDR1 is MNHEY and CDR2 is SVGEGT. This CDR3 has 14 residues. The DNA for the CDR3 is TGTGCCAGCAGCCACGGACTAGCGGAAGAGGCCCAGTACTTC. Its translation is CASSHGLAEEAQYF.

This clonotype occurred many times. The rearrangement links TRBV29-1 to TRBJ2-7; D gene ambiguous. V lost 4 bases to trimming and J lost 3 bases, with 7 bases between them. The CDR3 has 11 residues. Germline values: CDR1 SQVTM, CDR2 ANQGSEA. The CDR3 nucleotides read TGCAGCGTTGGAAGCAGCTACGAGCAGTACTTC. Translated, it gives CSVGSSYEQYF.

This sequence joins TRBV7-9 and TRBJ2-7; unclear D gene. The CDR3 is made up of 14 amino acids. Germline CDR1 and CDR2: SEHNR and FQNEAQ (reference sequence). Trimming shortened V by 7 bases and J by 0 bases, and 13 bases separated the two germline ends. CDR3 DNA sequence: TGTGCCAGCATCATTGCGTGGGTCTCCTACGAGCAGTACTTC. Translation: CASIIAWVSYEQYF.

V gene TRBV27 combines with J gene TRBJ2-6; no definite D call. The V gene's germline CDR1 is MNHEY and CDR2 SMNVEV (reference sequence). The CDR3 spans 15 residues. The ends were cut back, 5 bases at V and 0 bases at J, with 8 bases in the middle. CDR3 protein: CASSDWGSGANVLTF. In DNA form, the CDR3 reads TGTGCCAGCAGTGACTGGGGCTCTGGGGCCAACGTCCTGACTTTC.

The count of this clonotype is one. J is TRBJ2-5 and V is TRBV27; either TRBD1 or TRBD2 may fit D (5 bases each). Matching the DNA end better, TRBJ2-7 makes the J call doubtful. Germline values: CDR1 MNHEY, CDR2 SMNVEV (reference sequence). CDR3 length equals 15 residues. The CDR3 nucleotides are TGTGCCAGCAGTCTGCAACCGGGACGGACGTACGAGCAGTACTTC. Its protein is CASSLQPGRTYEQYF.

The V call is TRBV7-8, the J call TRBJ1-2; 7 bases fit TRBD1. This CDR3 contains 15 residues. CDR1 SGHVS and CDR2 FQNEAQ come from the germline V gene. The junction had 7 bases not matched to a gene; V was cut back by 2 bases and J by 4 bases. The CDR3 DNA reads TGTGCCAGCAGCTTAACTCCGGGACAGAGCTATGGCTACACCTTC. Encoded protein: CASSLTPGQSYGYTF.

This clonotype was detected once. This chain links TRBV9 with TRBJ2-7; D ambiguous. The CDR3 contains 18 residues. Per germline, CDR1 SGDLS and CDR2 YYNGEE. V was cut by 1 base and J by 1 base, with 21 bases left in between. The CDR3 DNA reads TGTGCCAGCAGCGTACTGGACCTGTTCCCTTACTTATCCTACGAGCAGTACTTC. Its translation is CASSVLDLFPYLSYEQYF. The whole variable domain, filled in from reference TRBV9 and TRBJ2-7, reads DSGVTQTPKHLITATGQRVTLRCSPRSGDLSVYWYQQSLDQGLQFLIQYYNGEERAKGNILERFSAQQFPDLHSELNLSSLELGDSALYFCASSVLDLFPYLSYEQYFGPGTRLTVT.

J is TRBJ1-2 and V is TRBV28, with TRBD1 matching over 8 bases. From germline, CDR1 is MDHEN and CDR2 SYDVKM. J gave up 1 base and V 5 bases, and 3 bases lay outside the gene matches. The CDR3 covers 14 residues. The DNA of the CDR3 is TGTGCCAGCAGTAGACAGGGGATTAACTATGGCTACACCTTC. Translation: CASSRQGINYGYTF.

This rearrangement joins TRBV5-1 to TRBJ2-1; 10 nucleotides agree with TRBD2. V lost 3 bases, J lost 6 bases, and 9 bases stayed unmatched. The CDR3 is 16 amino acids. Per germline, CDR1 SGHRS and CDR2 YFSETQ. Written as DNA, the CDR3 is TGCGCCAGCAGCTGGGCCTTAGCGGGAGGTTCCAATGAGCAGTTCTTC. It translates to CASSWALAGGSNEQFF.

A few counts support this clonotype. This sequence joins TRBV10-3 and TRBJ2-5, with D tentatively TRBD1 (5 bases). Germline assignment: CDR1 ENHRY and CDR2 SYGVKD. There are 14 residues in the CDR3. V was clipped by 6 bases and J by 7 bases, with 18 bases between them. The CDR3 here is CAISPPPGQGTQYF. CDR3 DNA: TGTGCCATCAGCCCCCCACCGGGCCAGGGGACCCAGTACTTC.

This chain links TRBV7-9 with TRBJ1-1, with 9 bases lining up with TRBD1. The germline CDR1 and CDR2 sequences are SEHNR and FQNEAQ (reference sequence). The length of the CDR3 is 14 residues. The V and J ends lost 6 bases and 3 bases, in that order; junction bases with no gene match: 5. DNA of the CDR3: TGTGCCAGCAGTGCACAGGGGGCTCACACTGAAGCTTTCTTT. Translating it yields CASSAQGAHTEAFF.